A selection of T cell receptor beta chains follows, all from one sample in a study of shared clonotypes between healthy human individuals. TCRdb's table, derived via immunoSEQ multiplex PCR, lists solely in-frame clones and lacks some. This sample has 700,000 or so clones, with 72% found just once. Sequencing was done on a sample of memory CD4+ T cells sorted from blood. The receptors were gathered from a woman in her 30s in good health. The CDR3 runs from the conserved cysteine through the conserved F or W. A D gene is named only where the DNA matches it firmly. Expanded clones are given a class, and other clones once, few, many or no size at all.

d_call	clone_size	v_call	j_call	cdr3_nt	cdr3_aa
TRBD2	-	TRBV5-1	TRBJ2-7	TGCGCCAGCAGCTCCGGGACTAGCTCCCTCGAGCAGTACTTC	CASSSGTSSLEQYF
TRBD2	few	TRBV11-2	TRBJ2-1	TGTGCCAGCAGCTTAGATCATAGACTAGCGGGAGTGCATGAGCAGTTCTTC	CASSLDHRLAGVHEQFF
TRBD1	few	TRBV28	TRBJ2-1	TGTGCCAGCAGGCAGACCGGGACAGGGAAAAATGAGCAGTTCTTC	CASRQTGTGKNEQFF
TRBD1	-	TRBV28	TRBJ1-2	TGTGCCAGCAGCAGGACAGGGGGGATTTATGGCTACACCTTC	CASSRTGGIYGYTF
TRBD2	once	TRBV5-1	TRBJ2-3	TGCGCCAGCAGCGTGACTAGCGGCACAGATACGCAGTATTTT	CASSVTSGTDTQYF
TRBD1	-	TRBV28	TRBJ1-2	TGTGCCAGCAGTTTAGGACAGGGGGCTGCCTATGGCTACACCTTC	CASSLGQGAAYGYTF
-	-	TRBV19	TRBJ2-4	TGTGCCAGTAGTAGGGGTACCCTAGCCAAAAACATTCAGTACTTC	CASSRGTLAKNIQYF
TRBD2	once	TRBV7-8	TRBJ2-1	TGTGCCAGCAGCAACATAGCGGGAGGCCCGGGCAATGAGCAGTTCTTC	CASSNIAGGPGNEQFF
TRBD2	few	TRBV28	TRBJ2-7	TGTGCCAGCAGTAGACCTAGCGGGAGCTCCTACGAGCAGTACTTC	CASSRPSGSSYEQYF
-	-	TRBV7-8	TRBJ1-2	TGTGCCAGCAGCCAAATCAAAAACCCAGAGCTAGCTAACTATGGCTACACCTTC	CASSQIKNPELANYGYTF
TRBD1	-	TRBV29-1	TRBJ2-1	TGCAGCGTTGGGACAGGGGAGGACAATGAGCAGTTCTTC	CSVGTGEDNEQFF
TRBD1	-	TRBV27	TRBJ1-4	TGTGCCAGCCGCTCCGGGACAGGAAGCGAAAAACTGTTTTTT	CASRSGTGSEKLFF
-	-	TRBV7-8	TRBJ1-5	TGTGCCAGCAGTCTCCGGGACACGGCTTTCAATCAGCCCCAGCATTTT	CASSLRDTAFNQPQHF
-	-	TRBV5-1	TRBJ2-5	TGCGCCAGCAGCTTCGGGCCTGGGGGTCAAGAGACCCAGTACTTC	CASSFGPGGQETQYF
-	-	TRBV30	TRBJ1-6	TGTGCCTGGAGTGTAGGGCAGGCAAATTCACCCCTCCACTTT	CAWSVGQANSPLHF
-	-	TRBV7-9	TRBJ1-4	TGTGCCAGCAGCTCCCCCCCCGGGACAACTAATGAAAAACTGTTTTTT	CASSSPPGTTNEKLFF
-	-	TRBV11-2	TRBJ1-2	TGTGCCAGCAAGAATCGCTCCTATGGCTACACCTTC	CASKNRSYGYTF
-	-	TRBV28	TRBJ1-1	TGTGCCAGCAGTATCGATGGGGCACTCGGGGGGGACGCTGAAGCTTTCTTT	CASSIDGALGGDAEAFF
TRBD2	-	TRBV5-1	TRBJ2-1	TGCGCCAGCAGCTTGGGTCCTCTAGCGGGCAATGAGCAGTTCTTC	CASSLGPLAGNEQFF
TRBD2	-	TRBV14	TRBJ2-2	TGTGCCAGCAGCCAGAATACACTAGCGGGAGACACCGGGGAGCTGTTTTTT	CASSQNTLAGDTGELFF
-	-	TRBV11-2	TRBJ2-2	TGTGCCAGCAGCCCCCTTTGGACGGTAGGGGAAGCCGGGGAGCTGTTTTTT	CASSPLWTVGEAGELFF
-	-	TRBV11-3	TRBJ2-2	TGTGCCAGCAGCTTAACTATAAACACCGGGGAGCTGTTTTTT	CASSLTINTGELFF
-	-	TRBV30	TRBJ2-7	TGTGCCTGGAGTGCTGGGGGCGAGCAGTACTTC	CAWSAGGEQYF
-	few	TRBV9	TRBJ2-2	TGTGCCAGCAGCGTAGAAGTCCCGGAGGAGGCCGGGGAGCTGTTTTTT	CASSVEVPEEAGELFF
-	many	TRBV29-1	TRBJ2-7	TGCAGCGCAGGGACGGGTGAGCAGTACTTC	CSAGTGEQYF
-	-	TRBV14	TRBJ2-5	TGTGCCAGCAGCCAACTGGGAGCGCAAGAGACCCAGTACTTC	CASSQLGAQETQYF
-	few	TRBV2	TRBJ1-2	TGTGCCAGCAGTGGGGTCAGGGCTGGCTACACCTTC	CASSGVRAGYTF
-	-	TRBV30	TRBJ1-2	TGTGCCTGGAGTAGGCAGTTCAACTATGGCTACACCTTC	CAWSRQFNYGYTF
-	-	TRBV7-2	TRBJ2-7	TGTGCCAGCAGCTTAGTTGCGGTCTCCTCCTACGAGCAGTACTTC	CASSLVAVSSYEQYF
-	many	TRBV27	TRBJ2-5	TGTGCCAGCAGCGGGCTCTCGGGGGAGACCCAGTACTTC	CASSGLSGETQYF
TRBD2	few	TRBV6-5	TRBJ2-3	TGTGCCAGCAGAAGGGACTACCAAATCACAGATACGCAGTATTTT	CASRRDYQITDTQYF